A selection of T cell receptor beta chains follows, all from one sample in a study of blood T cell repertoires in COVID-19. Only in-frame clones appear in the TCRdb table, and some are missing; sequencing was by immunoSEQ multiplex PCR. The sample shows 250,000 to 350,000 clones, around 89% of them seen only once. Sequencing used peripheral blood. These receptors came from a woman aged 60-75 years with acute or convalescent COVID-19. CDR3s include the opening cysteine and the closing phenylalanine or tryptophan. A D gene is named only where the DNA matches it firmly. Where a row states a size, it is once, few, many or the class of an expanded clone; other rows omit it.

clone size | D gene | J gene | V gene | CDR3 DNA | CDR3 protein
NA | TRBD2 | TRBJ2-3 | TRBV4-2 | TGTGCCAGCAGCCAAGAATGGACTAGTTCTGATACGCAGTATTTT | CASSQEWTSSDTQYF
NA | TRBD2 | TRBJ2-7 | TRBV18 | TGTGCCAGCTCACCAAGCGGGGGGCCCTACGAGCAGTACTTC | CASSPSGGPYEQYF
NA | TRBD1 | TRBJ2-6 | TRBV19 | TGTGCCAGTAGTGGGAGGTGGACAGGGGCCTCCGGGGCCAACGTCCTGACTTTC | CASSGRWTGASGANVLTF
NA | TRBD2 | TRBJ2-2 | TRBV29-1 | TGCAGCGTTTCCTCCGGGACTATGAACACCGGGGAGCTGTTTTTT | CSVSSGTMNTGELFF
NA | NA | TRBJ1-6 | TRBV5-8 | TGTGCCAGCAGCTCGGCGGGACTGCCTAATTCACCCCTCCACTTT | CASSSAGLPNSPLHF
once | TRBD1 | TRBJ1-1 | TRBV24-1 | TGTGCCACCAGTGACCCCAAGACAGGGAGGACTGAAGCTTTCTTT | CATSDPKTGRTEAFF
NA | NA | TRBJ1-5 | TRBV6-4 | TGTGCCAGCAGTGACTCTAGAGCCCCAGGGCAGCCCCAGCATTTT | CASSDSRAPGQPQHF
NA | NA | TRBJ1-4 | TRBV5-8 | TGTGCCAGCAGCTGGGGCTTAGGGGGAAAACTGTTTTTT | CASSWGLGGKLFF
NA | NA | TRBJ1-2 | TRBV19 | TGTGCCAGTAGTATAGCAAGCGGGCAGCATGGCTACACCTTC | CASSIASGQHGYTF
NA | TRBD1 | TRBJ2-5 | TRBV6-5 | TGTGCCAGCACCCAGGGGGGACAGGGCCCACGGGCCCAGTACTTC | CASTQGGQGPRAQYF
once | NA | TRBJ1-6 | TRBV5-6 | TGTGCCAGCAGCTTGACGGGGGAGAGCTCCTATAATTCACCCCTCCACTTT | CASSLTGESSYNSPLHF
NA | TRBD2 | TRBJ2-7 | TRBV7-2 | TGTGCCAGCAGTATGAGCGGGAGAACGGTCGAGCAGTACTTC | CASSMSGRTVEQYF
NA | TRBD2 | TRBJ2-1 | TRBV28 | TGTGCCAGCAGGCCTGATTTAGCGGGGAACAATGAGCAGTTCTTC | CASRPDLAGNNEQFF
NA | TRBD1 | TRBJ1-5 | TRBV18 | TGTGCCAGCTCCCTAGACAGGGGGCGTCAGCCCCAGCATTTT | CASSLDRGRQPQHF
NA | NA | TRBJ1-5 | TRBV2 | TGTGCCAGCAGTGAACGTACAGGGAATCAGCCCCAGCATTTT | CASSERTGNQPQHF
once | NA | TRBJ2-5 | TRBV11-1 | TGTGCCAGCAGCTCGCCCCCTCGGCTAGCCTCACAGACCCAGTACTTC | CASSSPPRLASQTQYF
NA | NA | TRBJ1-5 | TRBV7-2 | TGTGCCAGCAGCTTTACAGGATACAATCAGCCCCAGCATTTT | CASSFTGYNQPQHF
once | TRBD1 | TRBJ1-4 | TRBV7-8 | TGTGCCAGCAGTACAGACAGGGGAGGCGAAAAACTGTTTTTT | CASSTDRGGEKLFF
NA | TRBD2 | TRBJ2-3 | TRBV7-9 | TGTGCCAGCAGCCCCGGGGGGGGCACGCAGTATTTT | CASSPGGGTQYF
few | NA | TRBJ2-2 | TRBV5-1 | TGCGCCAGCAGCCCCCCGGCGGGATCGACCGGGGAGCTGTTTTTT | CASSPPAGSTGELFF
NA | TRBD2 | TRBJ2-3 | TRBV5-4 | TGTGCCAGTAGTCTAGCGGGGGGCCCAGATACGCAGTATTTT | CASSLAGGPDTQYF
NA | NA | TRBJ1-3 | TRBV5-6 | TGTGCCAGCAGCTTGTTGGCAGGGTCTGGAAACACCATATATTTT | CASSLLAGSGNTIYF
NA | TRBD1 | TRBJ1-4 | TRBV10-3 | TGTGCCACCGGGACAGGGGGCGATAATGAAAAACTGTTTTTT | CATGTGGDNEKLFF
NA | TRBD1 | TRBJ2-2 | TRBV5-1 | TGCGCCAGCAGGTGGGACAGGTGGACCGGGGAGCTGTTTTTT | CASRWDRWTGELFF
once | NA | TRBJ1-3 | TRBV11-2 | TGTGCCAGCAGCTCCCAGGGTTCGGGAAACACCATATATTTT | CASSSQGSGNTIYF
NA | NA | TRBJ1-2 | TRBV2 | TGTGCCAGCAGTCCCGGGACTTCAGGCTACACCTTC | CASSPGTSGYTF
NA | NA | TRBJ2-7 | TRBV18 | TGTGCCAGCTCACCCCCGGGTATAGTCTCCTACGAGCAGTACTTC | CASSPPGIVSYEQYF
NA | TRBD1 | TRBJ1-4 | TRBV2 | TGTGCCAGCAGTGATGTGGGACAGGGGTACGAAAAACTGTTTTTT | CASSDVGQGYEKLFF
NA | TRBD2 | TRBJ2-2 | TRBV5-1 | TGCGCCAGCAGTCAAACTAGCGGGGGTGACGCCGGGGAGCTGTTTTTT | CASSQTSGGDAGELFF
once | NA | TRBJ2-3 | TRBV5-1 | TGCGCCAGCGGGAGCGAGGGTACGCAGTATTTT | CASGSEGTQYF
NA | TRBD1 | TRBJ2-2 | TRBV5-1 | TGCGCCAGCAGCCTCCCGACAGGGGCCGGGGAGCTGTTTTTT | CASSLPTGAGELFF
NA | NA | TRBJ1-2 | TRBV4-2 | TGTGCCAGCAGCCGCCTCCGAGAAGGGGCAGGAGGCTACACCTTC | CASSRLREGAGGYTF